This T cell receptor beta chain came from a study of siplizumab effects on memory and regulatory T cells (dated by TCRdb to the late 2010s). For the wider study: The effect of the anti-CD2 antibody siplizumab on alloreactive T-cell subsets was examined in allogeneic mixed lymphocyte reactions constructed from human PBMCs.

The method was the immunoSEQ multiplex PCR assay. Each sample had around 92,000 TCR templates assayed by the deep sequencing platform. Genomic DNA extracted from sorted T cells was the material used for TCRbeta CDR3 sequencing. The original methods were these. The R programming language was used for clonal analysis of TCRbeta CDR3 data. Unstimulated samples were compared with post-reaction CFSE-low samples to define alloreactive CD4+ and CD8+ clones. Regulatory or non-regulatory origin was assigned to alloreactive CD4+ clones by matching of sequences to sorted unstimulated Treg and non-Treg repertoires. Sourced from immuneACCESS, this table was stored by TCRdb with only in-frame sequences that have V and J called. A share of the clones is absent; for the studies checked, an unresolved V gene accounts for under half, and the remainder has no known explanation. The DNA was the basis for D and trimming; V, J and clone size are from that table. The sample records tens of thousands of clones, more than 85% of which are singletons. Jointly, the top ten make up 5.5% to 7.5% of the sample.

Study-wide conclusions, independent of this receptor: Because sequences at frequencies below about 10^-5 were poorly captured, only a minor fraction of alloreactive clones could be mapped back to unstimulated subsets. Among mappable alloreactive CD4+ clones, the Treg-derived fraction averaged around 69% with siplizumab versus around 25% in control reactions. About 75-96% of proliferating CD4+ or CD8+ clones could not be given a naive or memory phenotype. Whether proliferating Tregs from siplizumab cultures were suppressive was not functionally confirmed. Unstimulated naive T cells appeared to be more diverse than memory T cells, and naive cells seemed to make a substantial contribution to the alloresponse. The cumulative frequency of alloreactive sequences traceable to unstimulated CD4+ memory T cells was significantly reduced by siplizumab.

The CDR3 runs 12 residues from the cysteine to the phenylalanine. Solely the CDR3 DNA is kept, with 36 bases framed from the first base. CDR1 is given as SGHNT and CDR2 as YYREEE, both from the germline V gene (reference sequence). V is clipped by 1 base and J by 5 bases, and the sequence between their germline boundaries is 7 bases long. Sorted unstimulated T cells and proliferating T cells recovered from mixed lymphocyte reactions underwent TCRbeta CDR3 sequencing. Fresh whole blood from ten HLA-typed healthy donors served as the source for isolating PBMCs. A note on this clone: The target of this receptor is not known. Per-base quality was not reported, and no clone a single base away is much larger than it.

The clonotype originates from a human donor in good health. What was sequenced was CD8+ T cells sorted from blood. Recombination joined TRBV5-4 with TRBJ2-7; no confident D gene assignment can be made. The CDR3 here reads CASSLLMNEQYF. The DNA sequence reads TGTGCCAGCAGCTTGCTTATGAACGAGCAGTACTTC.